This passage covers 21 T cell receptor beta chains from one sample sequenced in a study of T cells after yellow fever vaccination. Each CDR3 protein gets one entry after TCRdb re-called the 5' RACE reads with MiXCR. Of fewer than 450,000 distinct CDR3 sequences listed, roughly 11% are singletons. The input for sequencing was PBMCs, taken on the day of the first yellow fever vaccination. The receptors originated from a man aged 18 to 29 who received the YFV17D yellow fever vaccine.

This clonotype was picked up a small number of times. This chain connects TRBV4-1 to TRBJ2-7; D call uncertain. The CDR3 length is 14 residues. CDR1 is MGHRA, CDR2 YSYEKL, per germline. V lost 4 bases and J 2 bases, leaving 12 bases between the germline ends. The CDR3 loop is CASSPDETAYEQYV. CDR3 sequence (DNA): TGCGCCAGCAGCCCGGACGAGACTGCCTACGAGCAGTACGTC.

This clonotype has more than one count but fewer than ten. V usage is TRBV12-3 or TRBV12-4 and J usage is TRBJ2-3; either TRBD1 or TRBD2 may supply D (6 bases each). Trimming shortened V by 3 bases and J by 3 bases, and 10 bases separated the two germline ends. This CDR3 spans 14 amino acids. This CDR3 is CASSFRGPTDTQYF. CDR3 in DNA: TGTGCCAGCAGTTTCCGGGGGCCGACAGATACGCAGTATTTT.

This clonotype was seen repeatedly, ten times or more. The chain couples TRBV9 to TRBJ1-1; D not certain. V was cut by 3 bases and J by 1 base, with 10 bases left in between. The CDR3 spans 14 residues. The germline gives CDR1 SGDLS, CDR2 YYNGEE. The CDR3 DNA reads TGTGCCAGCAGCGGAGAGACGGAGAACACTGAAGCTTTCTTT. It yields the protein CASSGETENTEAFF.

This clonotype was recorded many times. The CDR3 region is CASSQEDTGFSGNTIYF. In nucleotides, the CDR3 is TGCGCCAGCAGCCAAGAAGATACAGGGTTCTCTGGAAACACCATATATTTT. The chain employs TRBV4-1 and TRBJ1-3; TRBD1 is a possible D gene (6 bases). This CDR3 region has 17 residues. Germline V gene lookup returns CDR1 MGHRA and CDR2 YSYEKL. The ends were cut back, 0 bases at V and 0 bases at J, with 12 bases in the middle.

This clonotype was seen a few times. The chain links TRBV7-9 to TRBJ2-4, with 10 bases identical to TRBD1. The germline V gene encodes CDR1 SEHNR and CDR2 FQNEAQ (reference sequence). The trim removed 6 bases at V and 5 bases at J, leaving 7 bases unmatched. CDR3 size: 15 residues. The CDR3, as DNA: TGTGCCAGCAGTCTAGGACAGGGGGTCGAAAACATTCAGTACTTC. This encodes CASSLGQGVENIQYF.

This clonotype was recorded many times. V is TRBV27 and J is TRBJ2-5; D might be TRBD1 (5 bases). V was shortened by 2 bases and J by 2 bases, with 9 bases between the two germline ends. The CDR3 sequence is 14 residues long. Looked up from germline, CDR1 is MNHEY and CDR2 is SMNVEV (reference sequence). The CDR3 region is CASSLDSTQETQYF. CDR3 nucleotides: TGTGCCAGCAGTTTAGACAGCACACAAGAGACCCAGTACTTC.

This clonotype has a count of ten or more. The chain employs TRBV15 and TRBJ2-6; D is perhaps TRBD1 (5 bases). The CDR3 contains 17 residues. Looked up from germline, CDR1 is LNHNV and CDR2 is YYDKDF (reference sequence). Trimming removed 0 bases at V and 0 bases at J, with 9 bases between. This CDR3 is CATSRDLGDSGANVLTF. In DNA form, the CDR3 reads TGTGCCACCAGCAGAGATCTAGGGGACTCTGGGGCCAACGTCCTGACTTTC.

This clonotype was observed a handful of times. This chain uses TRBV20-1 with TRBJ2-5; 11 positions agree with TRBD2. The CDR3 covers 15 residues. The V gene's germline CDR1 is DFQATT and CDR2 SNEGSKA (reference sequence). Unmatched junction bases numbered 8, after V lost 4 bases and J lost 4 bases. For the CDR3, the DNA is TGCAGTGCTAAAGCTAGCGGGGGGCTATCAGAGACCCAGTACTTC. Its translation: CSAKASGGLSETQYF.

This clonotype was observed at least ten times. V is TRBV6-1 and J is TRBJ2-3, with 10 bases aligning to TRBD2. This CDR3 has 14 residues. The ends lost 3 bases at V and 3 bases at J; junction bases unmatched: 0. Germline CDR1 MNHNS, CDR2 SASEGT. CDR3 residues: CASSDSGGTDTQYF. CDR3 sequence (DNA): TGTGCCAGCAGTGATAGCGGGGGGACAGATACGCAGTATTTT.

Only a few counts were recorded for this clonotype. This chain joins TRBV20-1 and TRBJ1-2; weak D call: TRBD1 (6 bases). The CDR3 is 13 residues long. CDR1 is DFQATT and CDR2 is SNEGSKA in the germline V gene (reference sequence). CDR3: CSGWGAMNYGYTF. CDR3 nucleotide sequence: TGCAGCGGTTGGGGGGCTATGAACTATGGCTACACCTTC.

CDR3 region: CAISESGTGALNEQFF. CDR3 bases: TGTGCCATCAGTGAGTCGGGGACAGGGGCCCTCAATGAGCAGTTCTTC. The genes are TRBV10-3 and TRBJ2-1, with 10 bases fitting TRBD1. Germline CDR1 ENHRY, CDR2 SYGVKD. The ends lost 0 bases at V and 6 bases at J; junction bases unmatched: 5. The CDR3 sequence is 16 residues long.

CDR3 protein: CASNQDGTDTQYF. In DNA, the CDR3 is TGTGCCAGCAACCAGGACGGCACAGATACGCAGTATTTT. The chain has TRBV2 and TRBJ2-3; D is ambiguous. There are 13 residues in the CDR3. The V and J ends lost 7 bases and 1 base respectively, with 9 bases between them. Germline assignment: CDR1 SNHLY and CDR2 FYNNEI. Full variable domain (remainder filled in from reference TRBV2 and TRBJ2-3): EPEVTQTPSHQVTQMGQEVILRCVPISNHLYFYWYRQILGQKVEFLVSFYNNEISEKSEIFDDQFSVERPDGSNFTLKIRSTKLEDSAMYFCASNQDGTDTQYFGPGTRLTVL.

CDR3 protein: CASSFKRELDEQYV. The CDR3 bases are TGTGCCAGCAGTTTTAAACGGGAGCTCGACGAGCAGTACGTC. This chain links TRBV12-3 or TRBV12-4 with TRBJ2-7, with D perhaps TRBD2 (6 bases). The length of the CDR3 is 14 residues. V lost 3 bases and J 5 bases, leaving 14 bases between the germline ends.

V and J are TRBV7-6 and TRBJ2-1, with a possible D match to TRBD1 (6 bases). The CDR3 extends over 15 amino acids. V shed 1 base and J shed 9 bases, with 16 bases lying between them. CDR1 SGHVS and CDR2 FNYEAQ come from the germline V gene. This CDR3 is CASSLDWGRVGEQFF. Here the CDR3 DNA reads TGTGCCAGCAGCTTAGATTGGGGGCGGGTCGGTGAGCAGTTCTTC.

This clonotype has only a few counts. The chain carries TRBV3-1 and TRBJ2-1; D remains ambiguous. This CDR3 is built from 15 residues. In germline, CDR1 is LGHDT, CDR2 YNNKEL (reference sequence). V shed 0 bases and J shed 2 bases, with 8 bases lying between them. In DNA, the CDR3 is TGTGCCAGCAGCCAAGATTTGCTTGCCTACAATGAGCAGTTCTTC. Protein product: CASSQDLLAYNEQFF.

The chain uses TRBV4-3 and TRBJ2-3, with 14 nucleotides matching TRBD2. In germline, CDR1 is LGHNA, CDR2 YSLEER. J lost 4 bases, V lost 6 bases, and 6 bases had no gene match. CDR3 size: 16 residues. As DNA, the CDR3 is TGCGCCAGCAGAACCAGACTAGCGGGGGGGCCAGATACGCAGTATTTT. Translating gives CASRTRLAGGPDTQYF.

The genes are TRBV5-1 and TRBJ1-3, with D unresolved. The CDR3 loop spans 15 amino acids. The V end was cut by 0 bases, the J end by 0 bases, with 7 bases between. Looked up from germline, CDR1 is SGHRS and CDR2 is YFSETQ. CDR3 coding DNA: TGCGCCAGCAGCTTGGAAGGTGTCTCTGGAAACACCATATATTTT. Translating gives CASSLEGVSGNTIYF.

This sequence joins TRBV5-6 and TRBJ2-5; D could derive from TRBD1 or TRBD2 (6 bases each). In germline, CDR1 is SGHDT, CDR2 YYEEEE. Between the trimmed V and J ends, which lost 3 bases and 4 bases, there was a span of 16 bases. This CDR3 spans 15 amino acids. CDR3 coding DNA: TGTGCCAGCAGCTCTATAGGGGGGTCGGGAGAGACCCAGTACTTC. Protein: CASSSIGGSGETQYF.

The chain uses TRBV5-1 and TRBJ2-3; TRBD2 agrees at 14 bases. Germline V gene sequence: CDR1 SGHRS, CDR2 YFSETQ. The J segment lost 3 bases and the V segment lost 2 bases, leaving 5 bases of the junction unmatched. CDR3 length: 17 residues. This CDR3 is CASSFRGLAGGTDTQYF. CDR3 sequence (DNA): TGCGCCAGCAGCTTTCGTGGACTAGCGGGGGGAACAGATACGCAGTATTTT.

The sample holds a few counts of this clonotype. The chain combines TRBV28 with TRBJ2-1; maybe TRBD1 (5 bases). The CDR3 extends over 11 amino acids. V lost 1 base, J lost 13 bases, and 8 bases lay in between. CDR1 and CDR2 (germline): MDHEN, SYDVKM. The DNA for the CDR3 is TGTGCCAGCAGTTTATCACAGGCCCAGTTCTTC. Protein product: CASSLSQAQFF.

This clonotype was detected only a few times. The chain is built from TRBV28 and TRBJ2-7; 9 bases are shared with TRBD1. CDR3 length: 14 amino acids. The germline V gene has CDR1 MDHEN and CDR2 SYDVKM. V lost 5 bases to trimming and J lost 4 bases; unmatched junction nucleotides: 6. In DNA form, the CDR3 reads TGTGCCAGCAGTCCCGGGACAGGGATGTACGAGCAGTACGTC. Translation: CASSPGTGMYEQYV.